These T cell receptor beta chains were read from a single sample in a study of OX40 agonist ivuxolimab in advanced cancers. This table comes from immunoSEQ multiplex PCR, and its TCRdb copy is limited to in-frame clones, with some not included. The sample contains some 43,000 clones, 88% of which appear only once. Specimen: CD4+ or CD8+ T cells sorted from blood, collected in a trial of the OX40 agonist ivuxolimab. These receptors were taken from an adult with an advanced solid tumor such as melanoma, head and neck, liver or kidney cancer. CDR3s include the opening cysteine and the closing phenylalanine or tryptophan. The order of the fields is clone size, J gene, D gene, V gene, CDR3 protein, CDR3 DNA. D genes are given only for firm matches. Part of the rows lack a size; the others show once, few, many or a class for expanded clones.

size: .
J: TRBJ1-5
D: .
V: TRBV4-3
CDR3: CASSQDSAGGNQPQHF
DNA: TGCGCCAGCAGCCAAGATTCCGCCGGGGGCAATCAGCCCCAGCATTTT

size: .
J: TRBJ2-7
D: .
V: TRBV6-1
CDR3: CASRTRYEQYF
DNA: TGTGCCAGCAGAACACGATACGAGCAGTACTTC

size: .
J: TRBJ1-2
D: .
V: TRBV10-3
CDR3: CAISEEVTYGYTF
DNA: TGTGCCATCAGTGAGGAGGTTACCTATGGCTACACCTTC

size: .
J: TRBJ2-3
D: TRBD1
V: TRBV29-1
CDR3: CSVDRRQGTDTQYF
DNA: TGCAGCGTTGATCGGCGACAGGGAACAGATACGCAGTATTTT

size: .
J: TRBJ2-7
D: .
V: TRBV18
CDR3: CASSPSKGTYEQYF
DNA: TGTGCCAGCTCACCGTCCAAGGGGACCTACGAGCAGTACTTC

size: once
J: TRBJ2-2
D: TRBD1
V: TRBV6-1
CDR3: CATKGTGGATGELFF
DNA: TGTGCCACCAAGGGGACAGGGGGCGCTACCGGGGAGCTGTTTTTT

size: .
J: TRBJ2-3
D: .
V: TRBV5-6
CDR3: CASSLIGFEGTDTQYF
DNA: TGTGCCAGCAGCTTGATTGGGTTTGAGGGAACAGATACGCAGTATTTT

size: .
J: TRBJ1-5
D: .
V: TRBV19
CDR3: CASTRGSNQPQHF
DNA: TGTGCCAGCACCAGGGGATCCAATCAGCCCCAGCATTTT

size: .
J: TRBJ2-2
D: TRBD2
V: TRBV6-6
CDR3: CASGLAGMTGELFF
DNA: TGTGCCAGCGGGTTAGCGGGAATGACCGGGGAGCTGTTTTTT

size: .
J: TRBJ1-1
D: TRBD1
V: TRBV30
CDR3: CAWRRTGGAEAFF
DNA: TGTGCCTGGAGGCGTACAGGGGGGGCCGAAGCTTTCTTT

size: .
J: TRBJ2-3
D: .
V: TRBV9
CDR3: CASSQQLTDTQYF
DNA: TGTGCCAGCAGTCAACAGCTCACAGATACGCAGTATTTT

size: .
J: TRBJ2-7
D: TRBD2
V: TRBV6-1
CDR3: CASSEGGGRAWEQYF
DNA: TGTGCCAGCAGTGAGGGGGGGGGAAGGGCTTGGGAGCAGTACTTC

size: .
J: TRBJ2-3
D: TRBD1
V: TRBV4-1
CDR3: CASSQETRTGGGDTQYF
DNA: TGCGCCAGCAGCCAAGAAACAAGGACAGGGGGAGGAGATACGCAGTATTTT

size: .
J: TRBJ1-5
D: .
V: TRBV30
CDR3: CAWSARGGEPQHF
DNA: TGTGCCTGGAGTGCCAGAGGGGGAGAGCCCCAGCATTTT

size: once
J: TRBJ1-4
D: .
V: TRBV9
CDR3: CASSVGRTATNEKLFF
DNA: TGTGCCAGCAGCGTCGGACGGACTGCAACTAATGAAAAACTGTTTTTT

size: .
J: TRBJ1-5
D: .
V: TRBV7-2
CDR3: CASSLVGSQGEPQHF
DNA: TGTGCCAGCAGCTTAGTTGGGAGCCAGGGCGAGCCCCAGCATTTT

size: .
J: TRBJ2-1
D: .
V: TRBV7-2
CDR3: CASSLVFGGYNEQFF
DNA: TGTGCCAGCAGCTTAGTGTTCGGGGGATACAATGAGCAGTTCTTC

size: .
J: TRBJ2-2
D: .
V: TRBV6-5
CDR3: CASTRVNTGELFF
DNA: TGTGCCAGCACCAGGGTTAACACCGGGGAGCTGTTTTTT

size: once
J: TRBJ2-7
D: TRBD1
V: TRBV7-2
CDR3: CASSLGTGGPYEQYF
DNA: TGTGCCAGCAGCTTAGGGACAGGGGGACCCTACGAGCAGTACTTC

size: .
J: TRBJ2-5
D: TRBD1
V: TRBV7-9
CDR3: CASSHGTGGLETQYF
DNA: TGTGCCAGCAGCCACGGGACAGGGGGTTTGGAGACCCAGTACTTC

size: .
J: TRBJ2-7
D: .
V: TRBV4-3
CDR3: CASSQDGQTGEQYF
DNA: TGCGCCAGCAGCCAAGATGGGCAGACCGGCGAGCAGTACTTC

size: .
J: TRBJ2-1
D: .
V: TRBV6-5
CDR3: CASSSLTAIFF
DNA: TGTGCCAGCAGTTCTTTGACAGCGATCTTCTTC

size: .
J: TRBJ2-2
D: .
V: TRBV14
CDR3: CASSQQLGGAGELFF
DNA: TGTGCCAGCAGCCAACAGCTCGGAGGGGCCGGGGAGCTGTTTTTT

size: .
J: TRBJ1-1
D: TRBD1
V: TRBV29-1
CDR3: CSVRGQGAGTEAFF
DNA: TGCAGCGTTCGAGGTCAGGGGGCCGGCACTGAAGCTTTCTTT

size: .
J: TRBJ2-1
D: TRBD2
V: TRBV19
CDR3: CASSTTGTSGKNEQFF
DNA: TGTGCCAGTAGTACGACCGGGACTAGCGGGAAGAATGAGCAGTTCTTC

size: once
J: TRBJ1-5
D: .
V: TRBV28
CDR3: CASSFAGAGGNQPQHF
DNA: TGTGCCAGCAGTTTTGCGGGTGCAGGGGGCAATCAGCCCCAGCATTTT

size: .
J: TRBJ1-1
D: .
V: TRBV2
CDR3: CASSEAFGTEAFF
DNA: TGTGCCAGCAGTGAGGCGTTTGGGACTGAAGCTTTCTTT

size: once
J: TRBJ1-1
D: TRBD1
V: TRBV28
CDR3: CASSFTGDRVEAFF
DNA: TGTGCCAGCAGTTTTACCGGGGACAGGGTTGAAGCTTTCTTT

size: .
J: TRBJ1-5
D: .
V: TRBV6-1
CDR3: CASSEPEGSAQPQHF
DNA: TGTGCCAGCAGCGAGCCCGAGGGGAGTGCTCAGCCCCAGCATTTT

size: once
J: TRBJ1-1
D: .
V: TRBV28
CDR3: CASSDPHTEAFF
DNA: TGTGCCAGCAGTGATCCACACACTGAAGCTTTCTTT

size: once
J: TRBJ1-1
D: TRBD1
V: TRBV13
CDR3: CASSLRVQGVTAFF
DNA: TGTGCCAGCAGCTTAAGGGTTCAGGGGGTTACGGCTTTCTTT

size: .
J: TRBJ1-5
D: TRBD1
V: TRBV19
CDR3: CASRPRDSRGYSNQPQHF
DNA: TGTGCCAGTAGGCCCCGGGACAGTAGGGGCTATAGCAATCAGCCCCAGCATTTT

size: .
J: TRBJ1-1
D: TRBD1
V: TRBV6-5
CDR3: CASSYSVGQGEAFF
DNA: TGTGCCAGCAGTTACTCGGTCGGACAGGGGGAAGCTTTCTTT

size: .
J: TRBJ2-3
D: .
V: TRBV9
CDR3: CASSVNSGGPDTQYF
DNA: TGTGCCAGCAGCGTGAATAGCGGAGGTCCAGATACGCAGTATTTT

size: .
J: TRBJ2-2
D: TRBD1
V: TRBV11-1
CDR3: CASRGQGAAGELFF
DNA: TGTGCCAGCAGGGGACAGGGGGCCGCCGGGGAGCTGTTTTTT

size: .
J: TRBJ1-1
D: .
V: TRBV7-2
CDR3: CASSFDGVALGTEAFF
DNA: TGTGCCAGCAGCTTTGACGGGGTTGCTCTAGGGACTGAAGCTTTCTTT

size: .
J: TRBJ2-1
D: .
V: TRBV9
CDR3: CASSVAGGNYNEQFF
DNA: TGTGCCAGCAGCGTAGCAGGGGGGAACTACAATGAGCAGTTCTTC

size: .
J: TRBJ2-7
D: .
V: TRBV30
CDR3: CAWSRTYEQYF
DNA: TGTGCCTGGAGTCGAACTTACGAGCAGTACTTC

size: .
J: TRBJ2-7
D: .
V: TRBV16
CDR3: CASSQSGLGPYEQYF
DNA: TGTGCCAGCAGCCAATCGGGTCTGGGGCCCTACGAGCAGTACTTC

size: .
J: TRBJ2-3
D: .
V: TRBV7-2
CDR3: CASSASGPDTQYF
DNA: TGTGCCAGCAGCGCCAGCGGGCCAGATACGCAGTATTTT

size: .
J: TRBJ1-4
D: .
V: TRBV23-1
CDR3: CASSQFGGTTNEKLFF
DNA: TGCGCCAGCAGTCAATTCGGCGGGACAACTAATGAAAAACTGTTTTTT

size: once
J: TRBJ2-7
D: TRBD2
V: TRBV6-1
CDR3: CASSEAQPSGSPYEQYF
DNA: TGTGCCAGCAGTGAAGCGCAACCCAGCGGGAGCCCCTACGAGCAGTACTTC

size: once
J: TRBJ2-3
D: .
V: TRBV9
CDR3: CASSVLGSWADTQYF
DNA: TGTGCCAGCAGCGTACTCGGGAGTTGGGCAGATACGCAGTATTTT

size: .
J: TRBJ2-1
D: .
V: TRBV6-5
CDR3: CASSQPPSYHEQFF
DNA: TGTGCCAGCAGTCAGCCCCCTAGCTACCATGAGCAGTTCTTC

size: .
J: TRBJ2-3
D: .
V: TRBV7-6
CDR3: CASSPGTDTQYF
DNA: TGTGCCAGCAGCCCAGGCACAGATACGCAGTATTTT

size: .
J: TRBJ2-7
D: TRBD1
V: TRBV30
CDR3: CAWGDRGPYEQYF
DNA: TGTGCCTGGGGGGACAGGGGTCCCTACGAGCAGTACTTC

size: .
J: TRBJ2-7
D: TRBD2
V: TRBV29-1
CDR3: CSVRRAGGNEQYF
DNA: TGCAGCGTGAGACGAGCGGGAGGGAACGAGCAGTACTTC

size: .
J: TRBJ2-5
D: TRBD2
V: TRBV9
CDR3: CASSVDTGGLETQYF
DNA: TGTGCCAGCAGCGTAGATACGGGGGGTCTGGAGACCCAGTACTTC

size: once
J: TRBJ2-7
D: .
V: TRBV30
CDR3: CAWRTAAREQYF
DNA: TGTGCCTGGAGGACAGCGGCGCGCGAGCAGTACTTC

size: .
J: TRBJ2-7
D: .
V: TRBV19
CDR3: CASSMWPESYEQYF
DNA: TGTGCCAGTAGTATGTGGCCGGAATCCTACGAGCAGTACTTC

size: few
J: TRBJ1-1
D: .
V: TRBV5-1
CDR3: CASSPGHGNTEAFF
DNA: TGCGCCAGCAGCCCAGGACACGGGAACACTGAAGCTTTCTTT